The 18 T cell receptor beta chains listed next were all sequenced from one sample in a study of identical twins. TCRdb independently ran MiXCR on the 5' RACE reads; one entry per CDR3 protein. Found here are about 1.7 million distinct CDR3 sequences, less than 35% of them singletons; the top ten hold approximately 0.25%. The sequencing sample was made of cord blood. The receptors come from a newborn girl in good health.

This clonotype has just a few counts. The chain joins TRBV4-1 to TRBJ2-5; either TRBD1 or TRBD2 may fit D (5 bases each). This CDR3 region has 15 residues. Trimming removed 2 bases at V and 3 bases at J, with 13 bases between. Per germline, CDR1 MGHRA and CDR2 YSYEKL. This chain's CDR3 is CASSQRDGLEETQYF. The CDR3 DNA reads TGCGCCAGCAGCCAACGGGACGGATTAGAAGAGACCCAGTACTTC.

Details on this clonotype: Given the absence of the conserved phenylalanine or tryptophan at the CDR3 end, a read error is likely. This CDR3 is CASLSDGPYGYTL. DNA for the CDR3: TGTGCCAGCCTTTCGGACGGCCCTTATGGCTACACCCTC. The rearrangement uses TRBV28 and TRBJ1-2; D is ambiguous. Germline assignment: CDR1 MDHEN and CDR2 SYDVKM. V was clipped by 8 bases and J by 5 bases, with 15 bases between them. The CDR3 is made up of 13 amino acids.

The CDR3 here is CASSQAASGRWGNEQFF. In nucleotides, the CDR3 is TGTGCCAGCAGCCAAGCGGCTAGCGGGAGATGGGGCAATGAGCAGTTCTTC. The gene calls are TRBV3-1 and TRBJ2-1; TRBD2 aligns across 10 bases. CDR1 and CDR2 (germline): LGHDT, YNNKEL (reference sequence). With 1 base clipped from V and 6 bases from J, the junction kept 9 bases outside the gene matches. The CDR3 sequence is 17 residues long.

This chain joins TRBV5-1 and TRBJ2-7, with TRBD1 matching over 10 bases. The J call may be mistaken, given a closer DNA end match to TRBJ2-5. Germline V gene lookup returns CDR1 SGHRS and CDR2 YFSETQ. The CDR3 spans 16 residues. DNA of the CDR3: TGCGCCAGCAGCCTAGCCGGGACAGGGGCTCAAGAGACCCAGTACTTC. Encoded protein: CASSLAGTGAQETQYF.

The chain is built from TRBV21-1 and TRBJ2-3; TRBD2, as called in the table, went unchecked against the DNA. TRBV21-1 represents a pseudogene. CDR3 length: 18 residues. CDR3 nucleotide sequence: TGTGCCAGCAGCAGACTTCGGCGGCAGCGGGGGAACACAGATACGCAGTATTTT. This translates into CASSRLRRQRGNTDTQYF.

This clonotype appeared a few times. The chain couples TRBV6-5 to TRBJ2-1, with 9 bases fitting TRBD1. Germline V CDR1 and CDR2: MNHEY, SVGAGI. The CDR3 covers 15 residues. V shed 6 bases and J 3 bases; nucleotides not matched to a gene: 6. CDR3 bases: TGTGCCAGCAGCCCCGACAGGGGGTTCTACAATGAGCAGTTCTTC. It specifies CASSPDRGFYNEQFF.

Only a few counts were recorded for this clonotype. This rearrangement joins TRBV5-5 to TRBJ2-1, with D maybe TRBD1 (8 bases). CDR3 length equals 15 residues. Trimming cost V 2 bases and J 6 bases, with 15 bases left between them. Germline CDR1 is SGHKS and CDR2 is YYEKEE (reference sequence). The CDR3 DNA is TGTGCCAGCAGCTTTGGACAGGGAGGGATCAATGAGCAGTTCTTC. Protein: CASSFGQGGINEQFF.

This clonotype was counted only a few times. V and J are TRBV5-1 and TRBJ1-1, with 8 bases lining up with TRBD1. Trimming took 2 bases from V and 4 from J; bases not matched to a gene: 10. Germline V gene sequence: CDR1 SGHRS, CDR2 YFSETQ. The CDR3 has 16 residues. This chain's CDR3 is CASSLLAGQVITEAFF. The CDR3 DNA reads TGCGCCAGCAGCTTATTGGCGGGACAGGTAATCACTGAAGCTTTCTTT.

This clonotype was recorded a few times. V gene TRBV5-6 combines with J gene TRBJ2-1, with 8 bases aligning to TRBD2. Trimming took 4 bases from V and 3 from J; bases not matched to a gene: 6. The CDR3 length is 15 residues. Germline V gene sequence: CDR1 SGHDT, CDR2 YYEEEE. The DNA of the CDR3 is TGTGCCAGCAGCCGTATTAGCGGGAACTACAATGAGCAGTTCTTC. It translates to CASSRISGNYNEQFF.

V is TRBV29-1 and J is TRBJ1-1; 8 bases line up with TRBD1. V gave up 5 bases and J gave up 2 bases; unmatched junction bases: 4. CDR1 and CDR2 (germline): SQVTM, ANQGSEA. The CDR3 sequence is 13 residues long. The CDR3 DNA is TGCAGCGTTTCAGGGGGCCCTAACACTGAAGCTTTCTTT. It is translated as CSVSGGPNTEAFF.

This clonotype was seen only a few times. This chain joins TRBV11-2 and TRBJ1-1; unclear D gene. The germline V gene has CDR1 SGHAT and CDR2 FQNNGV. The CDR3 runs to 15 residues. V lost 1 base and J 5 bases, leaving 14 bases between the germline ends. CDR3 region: CASSLGDNARTEAFF. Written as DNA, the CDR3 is TGTGCCAGCAGCTTAGGAGACAATGCGAGGACTGAAGCTTTCTTT.

The CDR3, as DNA: TGTGCCAGCATCCTAGCGGGGGGGCCAGATACGCAGTATTTT. Translation gives CASILAGGPDTQYF. This chain joins TRBV7-2 and TRBJ2-3; 12 bases align to TRBD2. CDR3 length equals 14 residues. Per germline, CDR1 SGHTA and CDR2 FQGNSA. J lost 4 bases, V lost 7 bases, and 3 bases had no gene match.

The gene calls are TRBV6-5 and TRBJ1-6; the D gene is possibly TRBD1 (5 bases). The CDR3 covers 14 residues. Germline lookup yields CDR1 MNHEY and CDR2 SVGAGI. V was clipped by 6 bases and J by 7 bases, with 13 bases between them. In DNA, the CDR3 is TGTGCCAGCAGACCGGGACGCCGGAATTCACCCCTCCACTTT. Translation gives CASRPGRRNSPLHF.

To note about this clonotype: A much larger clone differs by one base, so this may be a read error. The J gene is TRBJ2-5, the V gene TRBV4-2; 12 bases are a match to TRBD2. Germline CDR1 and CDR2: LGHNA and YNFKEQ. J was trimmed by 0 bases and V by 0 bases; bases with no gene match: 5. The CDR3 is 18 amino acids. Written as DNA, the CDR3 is TGTGCCAGCAGCCAAGATAGGACTAGCGGGGCTCACCAAGAGACCCAGTACTTC. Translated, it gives CASSQDRTSGAHQETQYF.

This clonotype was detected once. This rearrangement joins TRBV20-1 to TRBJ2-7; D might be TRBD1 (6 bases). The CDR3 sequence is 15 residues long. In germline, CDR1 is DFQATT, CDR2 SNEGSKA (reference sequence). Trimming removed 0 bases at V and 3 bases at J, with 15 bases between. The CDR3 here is CSARDPGRGNYEQYF. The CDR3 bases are TGCAGTGCTAGAGATCCCGGCAGGGGTAACTACGAGCAGTACTTC.

The CDR3: CAIRVSGGTDTQYF. As DNA, the CDR3 is TGTGCCATCAGAGTTAGCGGGGGGACAGATACGCAGTATTTT. This chain uses TRBV10-3 with TRBJ2-3; 10 bases match TRBD2. Unmatched junction bases numbered 3, after V lost 6 bases and J lost 3 bases. Germline V CDR1 and CDR2: ENHRY, SYGVKD. The CDR3 is made up of 14 amino acids.

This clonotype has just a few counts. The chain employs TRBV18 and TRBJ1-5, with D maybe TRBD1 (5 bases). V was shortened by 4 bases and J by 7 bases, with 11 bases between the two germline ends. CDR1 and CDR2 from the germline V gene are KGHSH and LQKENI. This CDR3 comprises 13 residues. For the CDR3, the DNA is TGTGCCAGCTCACTAAGGGACGGACAGCCCCAGCATTTT. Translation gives CASSLRDGQPQHF.

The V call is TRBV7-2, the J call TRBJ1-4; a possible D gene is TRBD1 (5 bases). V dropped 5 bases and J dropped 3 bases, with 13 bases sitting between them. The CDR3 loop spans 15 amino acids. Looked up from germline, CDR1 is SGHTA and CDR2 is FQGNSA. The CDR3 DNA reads TGTGCCAGCAGCCGGGACGGCCAGCCTAATGAAAAACTGTTTTTT. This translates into CASSRDGQPNEKLFF. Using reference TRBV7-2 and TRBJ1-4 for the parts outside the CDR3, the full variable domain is GAGVSQSPSNKVTEKGKDVELRCDPISGHTALYWYRQSLGQGLEFLIYFQGNSAPDKSGLPSDRFSAERTGGSVSTLTIQRTQQEDSAVYLCASSRDGQPNEKLFFGSGTQLSVL.